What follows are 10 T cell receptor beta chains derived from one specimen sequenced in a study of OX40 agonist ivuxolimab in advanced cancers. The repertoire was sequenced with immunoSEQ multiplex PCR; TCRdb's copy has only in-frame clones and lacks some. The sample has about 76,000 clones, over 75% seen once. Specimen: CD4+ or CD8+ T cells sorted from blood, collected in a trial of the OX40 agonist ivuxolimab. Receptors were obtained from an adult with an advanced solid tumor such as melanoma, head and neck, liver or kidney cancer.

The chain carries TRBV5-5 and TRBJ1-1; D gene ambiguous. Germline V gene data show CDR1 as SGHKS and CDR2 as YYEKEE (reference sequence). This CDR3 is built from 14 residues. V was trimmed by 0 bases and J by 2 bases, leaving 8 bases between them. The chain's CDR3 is CASSLGATNTEAFF. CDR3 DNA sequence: TGTGCCAGCAGCTTGGGGGCGACTAACACTGAAGCTTTCTTT.

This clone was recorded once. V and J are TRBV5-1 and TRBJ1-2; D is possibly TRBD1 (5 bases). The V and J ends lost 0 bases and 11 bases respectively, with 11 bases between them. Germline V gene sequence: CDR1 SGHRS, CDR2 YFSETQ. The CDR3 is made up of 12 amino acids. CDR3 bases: TGCGCCAGCAGCTTGGACAGCTGGGGGTACACCTTC. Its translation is CASSLDSWGYTF.

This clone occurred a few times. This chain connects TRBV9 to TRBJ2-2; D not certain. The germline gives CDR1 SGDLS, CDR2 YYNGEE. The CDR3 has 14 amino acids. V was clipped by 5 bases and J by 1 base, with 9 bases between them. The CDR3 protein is CASSWEGNTGELFF. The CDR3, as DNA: TGTGCCAGCAGTTGGGAAGGGAACACCGGGGAGCTGTTTTTT.

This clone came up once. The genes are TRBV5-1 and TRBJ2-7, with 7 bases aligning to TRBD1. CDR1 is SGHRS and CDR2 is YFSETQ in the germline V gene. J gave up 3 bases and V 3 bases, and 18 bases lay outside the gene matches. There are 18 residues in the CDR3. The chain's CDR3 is CASSSIPGQPNLIYEQYF. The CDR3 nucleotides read TGCGCCAGCAGCTCAATTCCGGGACAGCCAAATCTTATCTACGAGCAGTACTTC.

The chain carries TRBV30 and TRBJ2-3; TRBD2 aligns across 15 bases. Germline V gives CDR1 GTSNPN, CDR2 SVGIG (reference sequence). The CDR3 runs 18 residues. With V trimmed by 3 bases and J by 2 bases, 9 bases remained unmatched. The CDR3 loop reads CAWSGLAGGALFTDTQYF. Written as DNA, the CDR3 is TGTGCCTGGAGCGGACTAGCGGGAGGGGCCCTTTTCACAGATACGCAGTATTTT.

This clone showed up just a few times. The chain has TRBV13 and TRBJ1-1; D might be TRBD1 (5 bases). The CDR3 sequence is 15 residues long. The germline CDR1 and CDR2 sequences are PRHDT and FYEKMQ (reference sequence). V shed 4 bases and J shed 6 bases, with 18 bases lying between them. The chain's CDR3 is CASSSGGGGVSEAFF. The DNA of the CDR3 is TGTGCCAGCAGCTCAGGTGGTGGGGGAGTGTCTGAAGCTTTCTTT.

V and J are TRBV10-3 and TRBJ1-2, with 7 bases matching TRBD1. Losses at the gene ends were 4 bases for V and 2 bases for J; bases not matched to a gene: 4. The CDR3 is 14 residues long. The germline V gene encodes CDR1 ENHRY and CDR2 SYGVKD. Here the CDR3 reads CAISGQGQNYGYTF. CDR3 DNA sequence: TGTGCCATCAGTGGGCAGGGACAGAACTATGGCTACACCTTC.

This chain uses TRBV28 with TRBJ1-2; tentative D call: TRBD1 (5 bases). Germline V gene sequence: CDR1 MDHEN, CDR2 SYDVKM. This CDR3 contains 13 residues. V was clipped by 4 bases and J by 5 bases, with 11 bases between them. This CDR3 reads CASSSMRQYGYTF. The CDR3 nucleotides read TGTGCCAGCAGTTCTATGAGACAGTATGGCTACACCTTC.

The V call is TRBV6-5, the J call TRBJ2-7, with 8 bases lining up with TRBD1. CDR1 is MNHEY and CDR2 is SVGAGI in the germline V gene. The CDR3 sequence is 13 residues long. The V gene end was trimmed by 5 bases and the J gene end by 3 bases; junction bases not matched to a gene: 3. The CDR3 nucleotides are TGTGCCAGCAGTAAACAGGGGGTCTACGAGCAGTACTTC. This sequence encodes CASSKQGVYEQYF.

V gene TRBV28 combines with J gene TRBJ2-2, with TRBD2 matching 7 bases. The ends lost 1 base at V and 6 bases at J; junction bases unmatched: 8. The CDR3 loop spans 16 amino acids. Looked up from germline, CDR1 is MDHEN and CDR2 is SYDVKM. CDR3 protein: CASSLSPGTISGELFF. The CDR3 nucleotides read TGTGCCAGCAGTTTATCCCCCGGGACTATATCCGGGGAGCTGTTTTTT.